This T cell receptor (beta chain) was sequenced during a study of shared clonotypes between healthy human individuals. Study results and caveats: Few donors restricted represented genetic and exposure-history diversity. Clonotypes which were not shared had lower generation probabilities than clonotypes that all four donors shared.

The germline V gene encodes CDR1 MDHEN and CDR2 SYDVKM. Trimming removed 6 bases at V and 2 bases at J, with 14 bases between. CDR3 length: 16 residues. Original data processing: ImmunoSEQ yielded junction-only sequences lacking quality scores, so filtering differed. Sequenced by immunoSEQ multiplex PCR; TCRdb stores in-frame clones only, minus some. V, J and clone size were drawn from that table, and D and trimming were deduced from the DNA. The sample shows millions of clones, roughly 95% of them seen only once. Regarding this clone: Its antigen is unknown.

The sample was naive CD4+ T cells sorted from blood. Noted subset: CD45RA+ positively selected. The source is a man in his late teens or twenties in good health. The chain couples TRBV28 to TRBJ2-6, with D possibly TRBD1 on 5 matching bases. The CDR3 DNA follows: TGTGCCAGCAGCCCTACCAGGGCAACTGGGGCCAACGTCCTGACTTTC. Amino acids: CASSPTRATGANVLTF.